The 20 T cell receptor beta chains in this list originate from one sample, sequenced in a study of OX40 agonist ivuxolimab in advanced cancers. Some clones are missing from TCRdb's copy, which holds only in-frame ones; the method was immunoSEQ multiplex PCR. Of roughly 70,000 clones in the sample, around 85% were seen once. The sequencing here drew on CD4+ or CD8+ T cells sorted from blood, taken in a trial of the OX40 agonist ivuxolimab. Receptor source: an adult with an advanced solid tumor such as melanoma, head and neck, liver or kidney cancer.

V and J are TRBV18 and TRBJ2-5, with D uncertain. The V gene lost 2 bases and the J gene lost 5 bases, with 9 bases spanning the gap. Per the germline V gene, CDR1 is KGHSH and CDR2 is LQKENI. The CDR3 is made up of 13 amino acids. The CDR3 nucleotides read TGTGCCAGCTCACCAATCAGTGAGGAGACCCAGTACTTC. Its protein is CASSPISEETQYF.

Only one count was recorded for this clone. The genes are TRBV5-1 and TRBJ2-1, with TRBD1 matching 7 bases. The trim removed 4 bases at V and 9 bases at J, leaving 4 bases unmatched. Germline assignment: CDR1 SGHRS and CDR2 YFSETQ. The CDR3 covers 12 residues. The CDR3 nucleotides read TGCGCCAGCAGCCCGGACAGGTCTGAGCAGTTCTTC. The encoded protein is CASSPDRSEQFF. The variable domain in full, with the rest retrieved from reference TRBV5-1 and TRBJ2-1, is KAGVTQTPRYLIKTRGQQVTLSCSPISGHRSVSWYQQTPGQGLQFLFEYFSETQRNKGNFPGRFSGRQFSNSRSEMNVSTLELGDSALYLCASSPDRSEQFFGPGTRLTVL.

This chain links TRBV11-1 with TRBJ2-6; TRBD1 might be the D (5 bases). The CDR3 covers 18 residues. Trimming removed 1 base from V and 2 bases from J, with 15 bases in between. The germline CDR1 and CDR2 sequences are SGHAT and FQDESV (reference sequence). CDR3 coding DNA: TGTGCCAGCAGCTTAGGAGGTCAGGGTTACACTGGGGCCAACGTCCTGACTTTC. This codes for CASSLGGQGYTGANVLTF.

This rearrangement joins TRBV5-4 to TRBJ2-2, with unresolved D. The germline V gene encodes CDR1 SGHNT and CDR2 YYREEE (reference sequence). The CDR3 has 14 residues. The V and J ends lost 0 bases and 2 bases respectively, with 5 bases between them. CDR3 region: CASSLAPNTGELFF. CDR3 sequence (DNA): TGTGCCAGCAGCTTGGCCCCTAACACCGGGGAGCTGTTTTTT.

As DNA, the CDR3 is TGTGCCAGTAGTATCAGTCCAGGTCCTGGAAACACCATATATTTT. Protein product: CASSISPGPGNTIYF. V is TRBV19 and J is TRBJ1-3; D is undetermined. V dropped 3 bases and J dropped 2 bases, with 11 bases sitting between them. In germline, CDR1 is LNHDA, CDR2 SQIVND (reference sequence). The CDR3 is made up of 15 amino acids.

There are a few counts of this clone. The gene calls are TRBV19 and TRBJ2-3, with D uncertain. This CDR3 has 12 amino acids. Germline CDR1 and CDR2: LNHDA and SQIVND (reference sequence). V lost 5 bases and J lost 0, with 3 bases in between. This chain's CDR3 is CASSLSTDTQYF. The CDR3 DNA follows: TGTGCCAGTAGTCTAAGCACAGATACGCAGTATTTT.

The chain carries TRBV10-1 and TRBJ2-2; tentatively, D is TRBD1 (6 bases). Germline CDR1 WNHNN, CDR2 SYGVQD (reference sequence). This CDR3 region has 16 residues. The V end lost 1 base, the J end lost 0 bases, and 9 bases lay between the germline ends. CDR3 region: CASSEFRTANTGELFF. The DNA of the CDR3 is TGCGCCAGCAGTGAGTTTAGGACAGCGAACACCGGGGAGCTGTTTTTT.

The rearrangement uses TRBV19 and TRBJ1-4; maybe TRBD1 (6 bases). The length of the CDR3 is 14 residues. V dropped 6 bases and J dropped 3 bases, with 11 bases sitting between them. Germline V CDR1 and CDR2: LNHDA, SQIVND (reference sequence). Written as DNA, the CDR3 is TGTGCCAGTAGGACCAGGGGTTCTAATGAAAAACTGTTTTTT. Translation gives CASRTRGSNEKLFF.

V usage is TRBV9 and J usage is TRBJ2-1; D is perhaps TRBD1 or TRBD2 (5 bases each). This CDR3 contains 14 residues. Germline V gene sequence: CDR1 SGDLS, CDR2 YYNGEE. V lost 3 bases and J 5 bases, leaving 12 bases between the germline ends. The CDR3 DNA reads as TGTGCCAGCAGCGAGGGACCTAATCACAATGAGCAGTTCTTC. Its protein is CASSEGPNHNEQFF.

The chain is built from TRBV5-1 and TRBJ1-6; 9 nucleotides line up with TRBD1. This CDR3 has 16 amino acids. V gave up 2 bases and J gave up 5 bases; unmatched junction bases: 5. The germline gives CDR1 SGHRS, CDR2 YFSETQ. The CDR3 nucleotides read TGCGCCAGCAGCTTAGAGGGACAGGGTAATAATTCACCCCTCCACTTT. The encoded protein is CASSLEGQGNNSPLHF.

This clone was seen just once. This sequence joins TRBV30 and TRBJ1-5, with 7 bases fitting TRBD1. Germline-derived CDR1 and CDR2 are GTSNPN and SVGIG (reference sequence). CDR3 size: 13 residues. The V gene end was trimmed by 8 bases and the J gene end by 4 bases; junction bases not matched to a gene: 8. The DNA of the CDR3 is TGTGCCGGTACGACAGGGCCGAATCAGCCCCAGCATTTT. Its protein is CAGTTGPNQPQHF. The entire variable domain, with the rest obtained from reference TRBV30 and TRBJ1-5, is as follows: SQTIHQWPATLVQPVGSPLSLECTVEGTSNPNLYWYRQAAGRGLQLLFYSVGIGQISSEVPQNLSASRPQDRQFILSSKKLLLSDSGFYLCAGTTGPNQPQHFGDGTRLSIL.

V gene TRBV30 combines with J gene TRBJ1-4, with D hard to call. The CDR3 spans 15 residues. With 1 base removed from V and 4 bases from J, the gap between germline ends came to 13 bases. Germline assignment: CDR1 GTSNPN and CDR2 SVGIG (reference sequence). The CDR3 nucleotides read TGTGCCTGGAGTGGACACTTGGGCAGTAATGAAAAACTGTTTTTT. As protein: CAWSGHLGSNEKLFF.

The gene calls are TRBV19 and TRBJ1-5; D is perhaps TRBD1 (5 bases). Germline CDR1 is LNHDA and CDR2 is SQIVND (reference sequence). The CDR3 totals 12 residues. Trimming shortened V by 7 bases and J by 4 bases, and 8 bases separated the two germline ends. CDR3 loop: CASTRGNQPQHF. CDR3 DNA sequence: TGTGCCAGTACCCGGGGGAATCAGCCCCAGCATTTT.

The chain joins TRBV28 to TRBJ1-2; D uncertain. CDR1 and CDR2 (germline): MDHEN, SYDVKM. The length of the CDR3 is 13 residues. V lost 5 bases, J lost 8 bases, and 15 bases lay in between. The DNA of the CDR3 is TGTGCCAGCAGTCCTTCCTACCTCCCCGGCTACACCTTC. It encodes CASSPSYLPGYTF.

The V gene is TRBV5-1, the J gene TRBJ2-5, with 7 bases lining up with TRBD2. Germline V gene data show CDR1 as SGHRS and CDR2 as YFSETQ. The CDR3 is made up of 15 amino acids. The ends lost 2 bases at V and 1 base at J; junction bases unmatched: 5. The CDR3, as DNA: TGCGCCAGCAGCTTCCCGGGAGGACCCCAAGAGACCCAGTACTTC. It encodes CASSFPGGPQETQYF.

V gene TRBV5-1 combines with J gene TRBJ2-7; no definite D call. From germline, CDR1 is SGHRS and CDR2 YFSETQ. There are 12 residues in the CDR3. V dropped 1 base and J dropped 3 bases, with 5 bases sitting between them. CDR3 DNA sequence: TGCGCCAGCAGCTTGTTCAACTACGAGCAGTACTTC. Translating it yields CASSLFNYEQYF.

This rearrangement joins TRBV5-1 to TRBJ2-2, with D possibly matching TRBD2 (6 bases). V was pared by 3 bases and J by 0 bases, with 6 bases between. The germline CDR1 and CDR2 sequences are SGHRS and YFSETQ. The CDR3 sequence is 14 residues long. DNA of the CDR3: TGCGCCAGCAGCTGGGGGGCGAACACCGGGGAGCTGTTTTTT. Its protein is CASSWGANTGELFF.

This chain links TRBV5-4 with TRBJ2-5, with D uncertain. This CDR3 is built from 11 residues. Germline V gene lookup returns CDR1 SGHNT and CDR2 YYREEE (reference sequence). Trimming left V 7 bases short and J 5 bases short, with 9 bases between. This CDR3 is CASSGFETQYF. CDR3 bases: TGTGCCAGCTCGGGCTTCGAGACCCAGTACTTC.

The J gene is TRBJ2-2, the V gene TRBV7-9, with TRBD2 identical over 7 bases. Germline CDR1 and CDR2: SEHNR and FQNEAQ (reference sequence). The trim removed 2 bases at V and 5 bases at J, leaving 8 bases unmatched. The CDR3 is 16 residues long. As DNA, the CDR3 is TGTGCCAGCAGCTTATCGAGTACAGCGGGAACCGGGGAGCTGTTTTTT. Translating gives CASSLSSTAGTGELFF. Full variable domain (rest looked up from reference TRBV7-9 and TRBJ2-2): DTGVSQNPRHKITKRGQNVTFRCDPISEHNRLYWYRQTLGQGPEFLTYFQNEAQLEKSRLLSDRFSAERPKGSFSTLEIQRTEQGDSAMYLCASSLSSTAGTGELFFGEGSRLTVL.

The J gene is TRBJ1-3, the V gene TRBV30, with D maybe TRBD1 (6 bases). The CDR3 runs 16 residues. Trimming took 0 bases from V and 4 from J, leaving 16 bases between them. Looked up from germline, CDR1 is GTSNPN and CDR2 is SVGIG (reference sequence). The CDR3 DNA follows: TGTGCCTGGAGTGTACGGCCCCAGGACAGCGGAAACACCATATATTTT. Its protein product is CAWSVRPQDSGNTIYF.